The sequence of this T cell receptor beta chain was determined in a study of blood T cell repertoires in COVID-19. Study details: Samples taken during acute and convalescent COVID-19 were collected in the United States, Italy and Spain. PBMCs, B-cell-depleted T cells, or T cells were the source of the cDNA or gDNA that made up the material.

Germline loops: CDR1 LNHDA, CDR2 SQIVND (reference sequence). Unmatched junction bases numbered 3, after V lost 4 bases and J lost 2 bases. This CDR3 is built from 16 residues. In the study's own analysis: Nucleated cell counts were estimated from reference gene primer amplification. Sequencing used immunoSEQ multiplex PCR; TCRdb keeps in-frame clones, though not all of them. V and J calls and clone size come straight from that table; D and trimming were deduced from the DNA. Of some 180,000 clones listed, 75% to 90% are singletons. Seattle's cohort entered during active infection and was followed longitudinally.

The sequence came from a woman in her forties with COVID-19, enrolled during active disease. This sequence joins TRBV19 and TRBJ2-3; 13 bases are shared with TRBD2. The specimen was peripheral blood. CDR3: CASSKTSGGFTDTQYF. CDR3 coding DNA: TGTGCCAGTAGTAAGACTAGCGGGGGGTTCACAGATACGCAGTATTTT.